This T cell receptor (beta chain) originates from a study of T cell responses to AZD1222 COVID-19 vaccine. TCRdb's copy holds only in-frame clones and misses some; the assay was immunoSEQ multiplex PCR. The table lists about 120,000 clones, 70% to 90% of them singletons. Germline V CDR1 and CDR2: SGHKS, YYEKEE (reference sequence). The trim removed 4 bases at V and 2 bases at J, leaving 5 bases unmatched. The CDR3 covers 15 residues. The TCR sequence derives from an adult in good health. The chain combines TRBV5-5 with TRBJ2-1, with TRBD1 identical over 8 bases. The sequencing here drew on peripheral blood, taken on day 0 of AZD1222 vaccination. The CDR3, as DNA: TGTGCCAGCAGCACGACAGGGGTCCCCTACAATGAGCAGTTCTTC. This translates into CASSTTGVPYNEQFF.